These 26 T cell receptor beta chains originate from one sample sequenced in a study of blood T cell repertoires in COVID-19. Profiled with immunoSEQ multiplex PCR; TCRdb holds only in-frame clones, not every one. This table has 300,000 to 350,000 clones, 70% to 90% appearing once. The sequencing input was PBMCs or T cells enriched from blood (not recorded which). The receptors were gathered from a woman aged 40 to 49 with acute COVID-19.

The chain links TRBV5-5 to TRBJ2-1, with 9 bases lining up with TRBD2. CDR3 size: 16 residues. Per the germline V gene, CDR1 is SGHKS and CDR2 is YYEKEE (reference sequence). The J segment lost 7 bases and the V segment lost 3 bases, leaving 11 bases of the junction unmatched. The CDR3 loop is CASSSGGRASRNEQFF. CDR3 DNA sequence: TGTGCCAGCAGCTCCGGCGGGAGGGCTTCCAGGAATGAGCAGTTCTTC.

The genes are TRBV7-3 and TRBJ2-5; D is undetermined. The V end lost 0 bases, the J end lost 1 base, and 9 bases lay between the germline ends. Germline V gene sequence: CDR1 SGHTA, CDR2 FQGTGA. The CDR3 is 15 amino acids. CDR3 in DNA: TGTGCCAGCAGCTTAACGGGCCCACTCCAAGAGACCCAGTACTTC. Residues: CASSLTGPLQETQYF.

The chain employs TRBV12-3 or TRBV12-4 and TRBJ2-5; TRBD1 aligns across 8 bases. The CDR3 sequence is 12 residues long. Trimming cost V 8 bases and J 5 bases; bases outside gene matches: 4. The DNA for the CDR3 is TGTGCCAGCCAGGGGGCGGGGGAGACCCAGTACTTC. Residues: CASQGAGETQYF.

The chain is built from TRBV7-9 and TRBJ1-4; tentatively, D is TRBD1 (5 bases). Trimming stripped 6 bases from V and 4 bases from J, with 15 bases between. This CDR3 has 15 residues. Germline loops: CDR1 SEHNR, CDR2 FQNEAQ (reference sequence). CDR3 sequence: CASRPKPGLNEKLFF. Written as DNA, the CDR3 is TGTGCCAGCAGGCCCAAACCGGGACTTAATGAAAAACTGTTTTTT.

The rearrangement uses TRBV5-1 and TRBJ2-5, with D unclear. Deletions cut 2 bases from V and 2 bases from J, with 7 bases between. The CDR3 consists of 13 residues. CDR1 and CDR2 (germline): SGHRS, YFSETQ. CDR3 sequence reads: CASSFRRQETQYF. In nucleotides, the CDR3 is TGCGCCAGCAGCTTCCGTAGACAAGAGACCCAGTACTTC.

This chain uses TRBV9 with TRBJ2-5; 11 bases align to TRBD2. Trimming cost V 4 bases and J 2 bases; bases outside gene matches: 7. There are 16 residues in the CDR3. The germline gives CDR1 SGDLS, CDR2 YYNGEE. The CDR3 nucleotides read TGTGCCAGCAGCCCCCGTAGACTAGCGGGGCAAGAGACCCAGTACTTC. It is translated as CASSPRRLAGQETQYF.

The rearrangement joins TRBV7-8 to TRBJ1-2; D is unresolved. Deletions cut 5 bases from V and 3 bases from J, with 13 bases between. The germline V gene encodes CDR1 SGHVS and CDR2 FQNEAQ. The CDR3 is made up of 14 amino acids. CDR3 DNA sequence: TGTGCCAGCAGCCCCTCGGCAGGTTACTATGGCTACACCTTC. Amino acid sequence: CASSPSAGYYGYTF.

The J gene is TRBJ1-2, the V gene TRBV12-3 or TRBV12-4; possibly TRBD1 for D (6 bases). This CDR3 comprises 13 residues. Trimming took off 5 bases at V and 4 bases at J, with 11 bases between the two ends. The chain's CDR3 is CASSRTAGYGYTF. In DNA, the CDR3 is TGTGCCAGCAGTAGGACAGCCGGCTATGGCTACACCTTC.

This clone was seen just once. This chain uses TRBV7-2 with TRBJ1-1, with D maybe TRBD1 (6 bases). The V end lost 5 bases, the J end lost 1 base, and 11 bases lay between the germline ends. CDR1 and CDR2 (germline): SGHTA, FQGNSA. This CDR3 is 14 amino acids long. The CDR3 here is CASSQSTGNTEAFF. The CDR3 DNA is TGTGCCAGCAGCCAATCGACAGGGAACACTGAAGCTTTCTTT.

V and J are TRBV3-1 (or the pseudogene TRBV3-2) and TRBJ1-1; D is possibly TRBD1 (6 bases). With 3 bases removed from V and 9 bases from J, the gap between germline ends came to 11 bases. Germline loops: CDR1 LGHDT, CDR2 YNNKEL (reference sequence). This CDR3 is 12 amino acids long. CDR3 nucleotide sequence: TGTGCCAGCAGCCAGCAACAGGGTAAAGCTTTCTTT. Its protein product is CASSQQQGKAFF.

J is TRBJ1-5 and V is TRBV6-1; TRBD1 aligns across 9 bases. CDR3 size: 15 residues. The V and J ends lost 2 bases and 9 bases, in that order; junction bases with no gene match: 8. Germline V gene lookup returns CDR1 MNHNS and CDR2 SASEGT. This CDR3 is CASSEPRQGVLPQHF. The CDR3 DNA is TGTGCCAGCAGTGAACCCCGACAGGGGGTATTGCCCCAGCATTTT.

The chain is built from TRBV28 and TRBJ1-5; no clear D. Germline CDR1 reads MDHEN; CDR2 reads SYDVKM. Trimming stripped 5 bases from V and 4 bases from J, with 6 bases between. The CDR3 has 12 amino acids. The CDR3 sequence: CASSTVNQPQHF. CDR3 bases: TGTGCCAGCAGTACAGTAAATCAGCCCCAGCATTTT.

The gene calls are TRBV19 and TRBJ1-5, with D hard to call. The end of the DNA is better explained by TRBJ2-3, so the J call may be wrong. The CDR3 has 16 residues. Germline assignment: CDR1 LNHDA and CDR2 SQIVND (reference sequence). CDR3 coding DNA: TGTGCCAGTAGTATAGATGGAACGGATAGCAATCAGCCCCAGTATTTT. The encoded protein is CASSIDGTDSNQPQYF.

The chain has TRBV24-1 and TRBJ2-7, with TRBD2 matching over 12 bases. There are 16 residues in the CDR3. The V gene's germline CDR1 is KGHDR and CDR2 SFDVKD. V shed 3 bases, J shed 2 bases, and the junction held 4 bases outside the gene matches. The DNA of the CDR3 is TGTGCCACCAGTGATGCCGGACTAGCGGGGACCTACGAGCAGTACTTC. Translated, it gives CATSDAGLAGTYEQYF.

This rearrangement joins TRBV7-9 to TRBJ1-1; 8 bases match TRBD1. The CDR3 loop spans 15 amino acids. J gave up 5 bases and V 2 bases, and 7 bases lay outside the gene matches. Germline V lookup: CDR1 SEHNR, CDR2 FQNEAQ (reference sequence). CDR3 residues: CASSLQGAQGTEAFF. The CDR3 nucleotides are TGTGCCAGCAGCTTACAGGGGGCGCAGGGTACTGAAGCTTTCTTT.

The chain joins TRBV5-1 to TRBJ2-7, with a weak D call TRBD2 (6 bases). The CDR3 totals 15 residues. Trimming left V 4 bases short and J 9 bases short, with 23 bases between. The germline V gene has CDR1 SGHRS and CDR2 YFSETQ. The CDR3 DNA reads as TGCGCCAGCAGCCAGGAGGGACTGAGAACGAACGGGCAGTACTTC. Translating it yields CASSQEGLRTNGQYF.

The CDR3 DNA reads as TGTGCCAGCAGCCTCACACCCCCTAGCGGTAGCACAGATACGCAGTATTTT. This sequence encodes CASSLTPPSGSTDTQYF. The V gene is TRBV7-9, the J gene TRBJ2-3; 7 nucleotides align to TRBD2. The V and J ends lost 5 bases and 0 bases, in that order; junction bases with no gene match: 11. The CDR3 length is 17 residues. Germline assignment: CDR1 SEHNR and CDR2 FQNEAQ (reference sequence).

This clone was found a few times. The chain uses TRBV29-1 and TRBJ2-4, with a weak D call TRBD2 (5 bases). The CDR3 is 11 amino acids. Germline V gives CDR1 SQVTM, CDR2 ANQGSEA. Trimming stripped 5 bases from V and 8 bases from J, with 10 bases between. The CDR3 protein is CSVLPGDIQYF. CDR3 bases: TGCAGCGTTTTACCCGGGGACATTCAGTACTTC.

The chain combines TRBV15 with TRBJ2-7, with 7 bases that match TRBD2. The CDR3 loop spans 14 amino acids. With 3 bases clipped from V and 0 bases from J, the junction kept 2 bases outside the gene matches. Germline lookup yields CDR1 LNHNV and CDR2 YYDKDF (reference sequence). The CDR3 coding sequence is TGTGCCACCAGCAGCGGACTAGTCTCCTACGAGCAGTACTTC. Translation gives CATSSGLVSYEQYF.

The V and J genes are TRBV7-9 and TRBJ1-3, with D tentatively TRBD1 (5 bases). The CDR3 runs 14 residues. CDR1 is SEHNR, CDR2 FQNEAQ, per germline (reference sequence). V was clipped by 5 bases and J by 1 base, with 9 bases between them. The CDR3 here is CASSNQGSGNTIYF. The CDR3 bases are TGTGCCAGCAGCAATCAGGGATCTGGAAACACCATATATTTT. The variable domain in full, with the rest retrieved from reference TRBV7-9 and TRBJ1-3, is DTGVSQNPRHKITKRGQNVTFRCDPISEHNRLYWYRQTLGQGPEFLTYFQNEAQLEKSRLLSDRFSAERPKGSFSTLEIQRTEQGDSAMYLCASSNQGSGNTIYFGEGSWLTVV.

The J gene is TRBJ2-1, the V gene TRBV4-3, with 9 bases matching TRBD2. The CDR3 runs to 16 residues. The J segment lost 8 bases and the V segment lost 0 bases, leaving 8 bases of the junction unmatched. The germline V gene has CDR1 LGHNA and CDR2 YSLEER. The CDR3 is CASSQDGGGRADEQFF. CDR3 DNA: TGCGCCAGCAGCCAAGATGGAGGCGGGAGGGCTGATGAGCAGTTCTTC.

The chain joins TRBV7-3 to TRBJ2-1, with 9 nucleotides matching TRBD2. This CDR3 is 15 amino acids long. The ends lost 2 bases at V and 5 bases at J; junction bases unmatched: 4. The V gene's germline CDR1 is SGHTA and CDR2 FQGTGA. This chain's CDR3 is CASSLLAGGHNEQFF. The CDR3 DNA reads as TGTGCCAGCAGCTTATTGGCGGGGGGGCACAATGAGCAGTTCTTC.

The chain is built from TRBV3-1 (or the pseudogene TRBV3-2) and TRBJ1-2; 11 bases align to TRBD1. This CDR3 comprises 15 residues. V gave up 1 base and J gave up 4 bases; unmatched junction bases: 2. CDR1 is LGHDT, CDR2 YNNKEL, per germline (reference sequence). This CDR3 reads CASSQVGTGGYGYTF. DNA of the CDR3: TGTGCCAGCAGCCAAGTGGGGACAGGGGGCTATGGCTACACCTTC.

The chain combines TRBV3-1 (or the pseudogene TRBV3-2) with TRBJ2-1, with 7 bases identical to TRBD1. V lost 0 bases and J lost 10; bases outside the gene matches: 9. Germline CDR1 and CDR2: LGHDT and YNNKEL (reference sequence). This CDR3 is built from 15 residues. CDR3 nucleotide sequence: TGTGCCAGCAGCCAAGAAACGGGGACAGCATGGGAGCAGTTCTTC. As protein: CASSQETGTAWEQFF.

The gene calls are TRBV9 and TRBJ2-1; D unclear. CDR1 is SGDLS and CDR2 is YYNGEE in the germline V gene. The CDR3 covers 14 residues. With 0 bases removed from V and 7 bases from J, the gap between germline ends came to 11 bases. CDR3 sequence: CASSVDNRMNEQFF. CDR3 nucleotide sequence: TGTGCCAGCAGCGTAGATAACAGAATGAATGAGCAGTTCTTC.

This chain uses TRBV6-2 or TRBV6-3 with TRBJ1-1; tentative D call: TRBD1 (6 bases). CDR3 size: 14 residues. Trimming pared 3 bases from V and 0 bases from J, leaving 8 bases between. CDR1 and CDR2 from the germline V gene are MNHEY and SVGEGT. The CDR3 DNA is TGTGCCAGCAGTTATCAGGGGCTGAACACTGAAGCTTTCTTT. Residues: CASSYQGLNTEAFF.